Below, one T cell receptor beta chain is given with its context. These data belong to a study of blood T cell repertoires in COVID-19. Study details: T cells, B-cell-depleted T cells, or PBMCs supplied cDNA or gDNA.

This CDR3 region has 17 residues. The V gene end was trimmed by 4 bases and the J gene end by 0 bases; junction bases not matched to a gene: 11. CDR1 and CDR2 (germline): SGHRS, YFSETQ. In the authors' workflow: Amplification of reference gene primers provided the estimated nucleated cell counts. Profiled with immunoSEQ multiplex PCR; TCRdb holds only in-frame clones, not every one. V, J and clone size were drawn from that table, and D and trimming were deduced from the DNA. In the table there are 62,000 or so clones, roughly 80% of which are singletons. Participants were aged about 18 to 100 years, lived in 20 to 25 US areas, and enrolled virtually. Clinical history as reported by participants underpinned cohort assignment.

This TCR was sampled from a woman between 40 and 55 years old with acute COVID-19. The specimen sequenced was PBMCs or T cells enriched from blood (not recorded which). The V gene is TRBV5-1, the J gene TRBJ2-3, with 7 bases aligning to TRBD2. The CDR3 reads CASSPNPLAESTDTQYF. The CDR3 DNA follows: TGCGCCAGCAGCCCTAACCCCCTAGCGGAAAGCACAGATACGCAGTATTTT.